This entry concerns a single T cell receptor (beta chain). One end of the junction fails to match germline, which may point to a read error. This record belongs to a study of blood T cells in healthy people across ages. Peripheral blood samples of approximately 10 milliliters were drawn from each donor. Then a second PCR, running about 6 to 11 cycles, was carried out with a sample-barcoded 5' primer and a J-beta primer mix. TCRdb ran MiXCR on the 5' RACE reads and lists one entry per CDR3 protein. The profile covers hundreds of thousands of distinct CDR3 sequences, with about 32% appearing a single time and 15% to 19% taken by the ten largest. Germline loops: CDR1 SGHRS, CDR2 YFSETQ. CDR3 length: 16 residues.

The clonotype was recovered from a woman over 75 in good health. Sequencing was performed on blood. The genes are TRBV5-1 and TRBJ2-4, with 15 bases fitting TRBD2. CDR3: CTSSLGLAGGSDIQYF. The CDR3, as DNA: TGCACCAGCAGCTTGGGACTAGCGGGGGGCTCGGACATTCAGTACTTC.